The present entry profiles one T cell receptor (beta chain) with its context. The CDR3 extends over 16 amino acids. The V gene end was trimmed by 3 bases and the J gene end by 2 bases; junction bases not matched to a gene: 7. Germline V lookup: CDR1 SGHRS, CDR2 YFSETQ. Clones were read by immunoSEQ multiplex PCR, and TCRdb kept only the in-frame ones, dropping some. This table has 180,000 or so clones, approximately 78% appearing once. This specimen belongs to a study of blood T cell repertoires in COVID-19. The overall study: Donors in the United States, Italy and Spain gave samples during acute or convalescent COVID-19.

This rearrangement joins TRBV5-1 to TRBJ2-5; 10 nucleotides agree with TRBD2. Sequenced input: peripheral blood. The receptor was derived from a woman of 80 years or more with active or convalescent COVID-19. The CDR3 DNA reads as TGCGCCAGCAGCTCGGGACTAGCGCCGGTTCAAGAGACCCAGTACTTC. Translated: CASSSGLAPVQETQYF.